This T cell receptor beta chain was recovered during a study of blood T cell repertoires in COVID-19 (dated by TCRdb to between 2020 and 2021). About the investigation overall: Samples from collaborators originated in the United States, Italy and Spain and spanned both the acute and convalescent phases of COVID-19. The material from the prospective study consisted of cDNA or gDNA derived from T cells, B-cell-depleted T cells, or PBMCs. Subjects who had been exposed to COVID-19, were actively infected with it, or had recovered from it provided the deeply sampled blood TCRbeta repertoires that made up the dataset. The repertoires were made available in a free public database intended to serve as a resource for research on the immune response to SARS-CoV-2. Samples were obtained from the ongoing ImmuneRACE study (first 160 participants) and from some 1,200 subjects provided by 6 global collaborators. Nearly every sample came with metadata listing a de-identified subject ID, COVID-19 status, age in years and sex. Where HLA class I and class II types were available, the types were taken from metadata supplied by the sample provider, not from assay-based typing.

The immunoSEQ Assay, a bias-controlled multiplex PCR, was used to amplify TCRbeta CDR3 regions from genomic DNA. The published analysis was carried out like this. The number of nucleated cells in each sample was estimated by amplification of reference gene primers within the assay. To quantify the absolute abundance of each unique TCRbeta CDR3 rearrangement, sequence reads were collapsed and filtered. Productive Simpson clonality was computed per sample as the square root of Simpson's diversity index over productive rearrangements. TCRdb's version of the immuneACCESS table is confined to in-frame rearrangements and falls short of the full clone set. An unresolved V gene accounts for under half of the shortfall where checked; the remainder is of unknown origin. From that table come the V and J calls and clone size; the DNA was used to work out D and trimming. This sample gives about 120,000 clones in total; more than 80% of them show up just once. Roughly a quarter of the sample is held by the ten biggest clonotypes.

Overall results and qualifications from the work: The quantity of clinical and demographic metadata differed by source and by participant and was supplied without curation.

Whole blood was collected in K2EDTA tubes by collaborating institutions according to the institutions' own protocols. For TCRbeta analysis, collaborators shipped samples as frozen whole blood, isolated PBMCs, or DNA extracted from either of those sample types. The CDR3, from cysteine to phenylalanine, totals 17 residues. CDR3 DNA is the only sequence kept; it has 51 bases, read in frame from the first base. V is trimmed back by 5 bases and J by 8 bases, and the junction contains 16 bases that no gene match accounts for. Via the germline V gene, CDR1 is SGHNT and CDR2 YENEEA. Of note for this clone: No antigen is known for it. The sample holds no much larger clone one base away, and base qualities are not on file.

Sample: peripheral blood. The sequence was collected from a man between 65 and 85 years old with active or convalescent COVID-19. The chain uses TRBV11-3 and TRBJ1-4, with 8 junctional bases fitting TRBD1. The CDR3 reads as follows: CASSQSYLDRVYEKLFF. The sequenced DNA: TGTGCCAGCAGCCAATCCTACCTGGACAGGGTCTACGAAAAACTGTTTTTT.